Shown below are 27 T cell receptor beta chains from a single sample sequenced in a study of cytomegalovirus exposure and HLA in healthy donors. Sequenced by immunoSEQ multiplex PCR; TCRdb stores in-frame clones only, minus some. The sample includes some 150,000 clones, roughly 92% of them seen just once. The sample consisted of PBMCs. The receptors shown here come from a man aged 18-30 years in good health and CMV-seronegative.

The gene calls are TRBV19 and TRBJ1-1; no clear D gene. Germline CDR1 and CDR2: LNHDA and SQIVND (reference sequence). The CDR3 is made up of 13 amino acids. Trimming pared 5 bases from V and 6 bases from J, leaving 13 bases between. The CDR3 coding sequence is TGTGCCAGTAGTCGGTACCGGGAAGCTGAAGCTTTCTTT. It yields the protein CASSRYREAEAFF.

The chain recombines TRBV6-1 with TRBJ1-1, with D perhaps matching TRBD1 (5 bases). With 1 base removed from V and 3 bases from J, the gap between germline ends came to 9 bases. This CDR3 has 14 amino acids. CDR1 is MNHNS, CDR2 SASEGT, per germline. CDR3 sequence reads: CASSEVKGYTEAFF. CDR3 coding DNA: TGTGCCAGCAGTGAAGTAAAGGGGTACACTGAAGCTTTCTTT.

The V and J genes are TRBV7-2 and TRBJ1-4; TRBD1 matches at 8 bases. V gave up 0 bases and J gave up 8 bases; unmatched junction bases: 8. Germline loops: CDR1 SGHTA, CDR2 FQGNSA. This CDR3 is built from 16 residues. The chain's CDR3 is CASSLAGQGMWEKLFF. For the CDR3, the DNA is TGTGCCAGCAGCTTAGCCGGACAGGGCATGTGGGAAAAACTGTTTTTT.

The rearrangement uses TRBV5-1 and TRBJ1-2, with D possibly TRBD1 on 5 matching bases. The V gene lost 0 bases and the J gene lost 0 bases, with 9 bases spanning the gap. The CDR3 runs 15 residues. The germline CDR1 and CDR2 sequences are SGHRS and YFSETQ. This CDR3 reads CASSLDPGANYGYTF. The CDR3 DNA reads TGCGCCAGCAGCTTGGATCCGGGGGCTAACTATGGCTACACCTTC.

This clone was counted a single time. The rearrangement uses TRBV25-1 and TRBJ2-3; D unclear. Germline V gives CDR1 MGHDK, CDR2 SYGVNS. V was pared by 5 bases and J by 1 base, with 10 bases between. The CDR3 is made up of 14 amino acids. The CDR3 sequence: CASSPTIRTDTQYF. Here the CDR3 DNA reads TGTGCCAGCAGTCCTACCATCCGCACAGATACGCAGTATTTT.

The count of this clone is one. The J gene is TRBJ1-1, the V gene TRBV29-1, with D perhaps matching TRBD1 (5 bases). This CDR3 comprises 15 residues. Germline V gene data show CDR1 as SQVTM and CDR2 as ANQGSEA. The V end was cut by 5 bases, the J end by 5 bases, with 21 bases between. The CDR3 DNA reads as TGCAGCGTTTGGGTTACCCCAAGGGAGGGGACTGAAGCTTTCTTT. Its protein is CSVWVTPREGTEAFF.

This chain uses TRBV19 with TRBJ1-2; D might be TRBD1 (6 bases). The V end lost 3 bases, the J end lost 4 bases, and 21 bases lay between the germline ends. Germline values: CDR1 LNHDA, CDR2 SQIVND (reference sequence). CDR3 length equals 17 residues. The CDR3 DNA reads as TGTGCCAGTAGTATTGGATCGCTTGGACAGTCTCTCTATGGCTACACCTTC. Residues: CASSIGSLGQSLYGYTF.

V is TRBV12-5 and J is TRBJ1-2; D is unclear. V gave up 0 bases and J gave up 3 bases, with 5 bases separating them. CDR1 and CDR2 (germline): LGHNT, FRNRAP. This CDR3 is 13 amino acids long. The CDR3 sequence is CASGLVRHYGYTF. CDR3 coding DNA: TGTGCTAGTGGTTTGGTGCGGCACTATGGCTACACCTTC.

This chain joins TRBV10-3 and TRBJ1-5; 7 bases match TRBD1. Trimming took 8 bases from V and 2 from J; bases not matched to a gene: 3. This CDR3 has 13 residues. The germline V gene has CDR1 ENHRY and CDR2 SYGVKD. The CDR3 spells CAIGGQGNQPQHF. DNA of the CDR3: TGTGCCATCGGAGGACAGGGCAATCAGCCCCAGCATTTT.

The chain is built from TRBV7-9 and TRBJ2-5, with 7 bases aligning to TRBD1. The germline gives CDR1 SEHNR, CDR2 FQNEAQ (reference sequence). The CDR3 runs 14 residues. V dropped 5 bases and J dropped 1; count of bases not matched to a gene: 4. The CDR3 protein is CASSRTGVQETQYF. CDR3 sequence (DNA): TGTGCCAGCAGCCGCACAGGGGTCCAAGAGACCCAGTACTTC.

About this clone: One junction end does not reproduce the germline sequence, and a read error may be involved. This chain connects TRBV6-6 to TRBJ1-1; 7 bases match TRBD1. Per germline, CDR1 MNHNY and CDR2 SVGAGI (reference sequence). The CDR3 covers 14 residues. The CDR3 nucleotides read TGTGCCAGCAGTCCCACAGGGACAGCCTCCCGGGGTTTGTTT. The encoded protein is CASSPTGTASRGLF.

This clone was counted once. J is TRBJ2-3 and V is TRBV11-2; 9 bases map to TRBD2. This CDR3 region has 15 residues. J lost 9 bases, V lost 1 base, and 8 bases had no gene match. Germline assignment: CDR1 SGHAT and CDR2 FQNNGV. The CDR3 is CASSLVLREGLTQYF. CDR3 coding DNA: TGTGCCAGCAGCTTAGTATTGCGGGAGGGGTTAACGCAGTATTTT.

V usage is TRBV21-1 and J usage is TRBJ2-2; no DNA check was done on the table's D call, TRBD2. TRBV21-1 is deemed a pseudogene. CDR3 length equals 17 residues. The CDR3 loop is CASSKGDASGREGELFF. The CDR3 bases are TGTGCCAGCAGCAAAGGGGACGCTAGCGGGAGGGAGGGGGAGCTGTTTTTT.

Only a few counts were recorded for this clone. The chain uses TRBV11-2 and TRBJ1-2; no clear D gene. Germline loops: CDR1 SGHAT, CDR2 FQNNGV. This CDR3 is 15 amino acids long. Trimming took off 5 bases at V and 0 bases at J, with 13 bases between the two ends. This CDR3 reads CASSPEWAANYGYTF. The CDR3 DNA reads TGTGCCAGCAGCCCTGAGTGGGCAGCTAACTATGGCTACACCTTC.

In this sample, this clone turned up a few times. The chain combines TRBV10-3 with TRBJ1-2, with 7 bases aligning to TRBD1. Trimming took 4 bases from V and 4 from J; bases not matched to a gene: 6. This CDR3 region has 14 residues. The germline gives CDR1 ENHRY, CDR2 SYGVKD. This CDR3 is CAISGGTAAYGYTF. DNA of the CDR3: TGTGCCATCAGTGGTGGGACAGCGGCCTATGGCTACACCTTC.

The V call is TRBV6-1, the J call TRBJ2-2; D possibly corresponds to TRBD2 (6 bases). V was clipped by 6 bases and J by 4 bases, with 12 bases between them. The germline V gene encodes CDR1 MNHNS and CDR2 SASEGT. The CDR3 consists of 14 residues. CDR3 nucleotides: TGTGCCAGCAGCCCCCGGGGGACCACCGGGGAGCTGTTTTTT. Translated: CASSPRGTTGELFF.

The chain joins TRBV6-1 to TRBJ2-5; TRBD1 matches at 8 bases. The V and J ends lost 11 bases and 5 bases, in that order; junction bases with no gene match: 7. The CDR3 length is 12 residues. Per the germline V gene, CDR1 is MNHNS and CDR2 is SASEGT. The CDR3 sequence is CAGDRGSETQYF. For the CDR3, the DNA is TGTGCCGGAGACAGGGGTTCGGAGACCCAGTACTTC.

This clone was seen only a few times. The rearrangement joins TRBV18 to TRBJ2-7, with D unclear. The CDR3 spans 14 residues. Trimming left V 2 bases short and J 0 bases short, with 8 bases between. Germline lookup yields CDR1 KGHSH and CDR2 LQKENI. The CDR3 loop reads CASSPGRTSYEQYF. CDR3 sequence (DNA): TGTGCCAGCTCACCAGGCAGAACCTCCTACGAGCAGTACTTC.

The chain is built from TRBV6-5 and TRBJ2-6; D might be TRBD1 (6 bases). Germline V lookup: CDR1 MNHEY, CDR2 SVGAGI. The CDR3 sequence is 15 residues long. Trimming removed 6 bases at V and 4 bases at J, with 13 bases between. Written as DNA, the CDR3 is TGTGCCAGCAGCCCAAGGGGGAGCGGGGCCAACGTCCTGACTTTC. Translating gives CASSPRGSGANVLTF.

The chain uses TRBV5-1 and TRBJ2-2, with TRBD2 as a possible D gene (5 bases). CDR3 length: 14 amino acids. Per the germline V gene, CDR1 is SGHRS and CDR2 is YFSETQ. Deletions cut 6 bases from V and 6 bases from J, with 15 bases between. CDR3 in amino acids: CASTTLVSSGELFF. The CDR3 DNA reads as TGCGCCAGCACAACACTAGTGTCCTCCGGGGAGCTGTTTTTT.

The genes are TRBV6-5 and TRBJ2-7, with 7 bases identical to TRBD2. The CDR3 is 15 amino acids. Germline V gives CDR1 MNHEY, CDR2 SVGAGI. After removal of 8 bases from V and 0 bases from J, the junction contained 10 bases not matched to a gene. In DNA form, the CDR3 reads TGTGCCAGCGGTAAAGTGGGGGGGAGCTCCTACGAGCAGTACTTC. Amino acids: CASGKVGGSSYEQYF.

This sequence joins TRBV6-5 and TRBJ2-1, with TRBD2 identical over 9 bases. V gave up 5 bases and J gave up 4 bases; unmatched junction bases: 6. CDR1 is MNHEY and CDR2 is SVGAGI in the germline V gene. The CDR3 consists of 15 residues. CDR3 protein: CASSPGTSRYNEQFF. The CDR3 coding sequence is TGTGCCAGCAGTCCCGGGACTAGCAGATACAATGAGCAGTTCTTC.

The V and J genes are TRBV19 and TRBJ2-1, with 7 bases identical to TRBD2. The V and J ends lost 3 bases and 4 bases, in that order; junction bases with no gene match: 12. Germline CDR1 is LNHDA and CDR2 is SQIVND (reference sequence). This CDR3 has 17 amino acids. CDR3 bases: TGTGCCAGTAGTATTTCTCGGGGCGGGAGTAAATACAATGAGCAGTTCTTC. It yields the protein CASSISRGGSKYNEQFF.

The CDR3 region has the DNA TGTGCCAGCAGCTTAGTCTCACAGGGCCCGTTAGATACGCAGTATTTT. Translation gives CASSLVSQGPLDTQYF. The chain links TRBV7-6 to TRBJ2-3, with D perhaps TRBD1 (6 bases). This CDR3 comprises 16 residues. V was clipped by 1 base and J by 5 bases, with 16 bases between them. Germline CDR1 is SGHVS and CDR2 is FNYEAQ.

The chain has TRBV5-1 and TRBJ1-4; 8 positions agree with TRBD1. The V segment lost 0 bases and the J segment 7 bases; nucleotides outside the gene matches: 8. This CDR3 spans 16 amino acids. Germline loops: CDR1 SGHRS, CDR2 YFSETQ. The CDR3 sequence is CASSLARDRGSEKLFF. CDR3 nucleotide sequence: TGCGCCAGCAGCTTGGCCAGAGACAGGGGAAGTGAAAAACTGTTTTTT.

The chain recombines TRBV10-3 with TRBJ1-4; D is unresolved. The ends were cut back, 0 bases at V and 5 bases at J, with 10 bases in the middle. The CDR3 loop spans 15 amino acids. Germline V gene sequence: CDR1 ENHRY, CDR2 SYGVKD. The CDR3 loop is CAISESIGGNEKLFF. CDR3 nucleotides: TGTGCCATCAGTGAGTCTATAGGCGGAAATGAAAAACTGTTTTTT.

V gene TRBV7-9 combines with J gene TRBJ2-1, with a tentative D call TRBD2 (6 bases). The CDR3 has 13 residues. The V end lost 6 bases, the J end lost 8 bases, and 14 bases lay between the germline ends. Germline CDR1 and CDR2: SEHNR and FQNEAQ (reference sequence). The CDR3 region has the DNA TGTGCCAGCAGAAAAAGCGGGTTTGATGAGCAGTTCTTC. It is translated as CASRKSGFDEQFF.